This TCR beta chain was identified in a study of Ad26.COV2.S vaccination and SARS-CoV-2 variants. General observations from the study: It was found that vaccine and placebo recipients had similar non-spike TCR breadth. Placebo recipients trailed vaccine recipients in spike-specific TCR breadth.

The V gene end was trimmed by 0 bases and the J gene end by 6 bases; junction bases not matched to a gene: 6. The CDR3 length is 15 residues. CDR1 and CDR2 from the germline V gene are MNHEY and SVGAGI. Comments on this clone: Its antigen is not identified.

Sequencing used immunoSEQ multiplex PCR; TCRdb keeps in-frame clones, though not all of them. The sample lists hundreds of thousands of clones, about 91% seen once, with 3% to 5% in the top ten. The clonotype was recovered from a human donor who had recovered from COVID-19. The gene calls are TRBV6-5 and TRBJ1-1; 8 bases align to TRBD1. Sequenced material: peripheral blood, taken after recovery from COVID-19. The CDR3 nucleotides are TGTGCCAGCAGTTACTCGAGTGACAGGGGCGCTGAAGCTTTCTTT. Amino acid sequence: CASSYSSDRGAEAFF.